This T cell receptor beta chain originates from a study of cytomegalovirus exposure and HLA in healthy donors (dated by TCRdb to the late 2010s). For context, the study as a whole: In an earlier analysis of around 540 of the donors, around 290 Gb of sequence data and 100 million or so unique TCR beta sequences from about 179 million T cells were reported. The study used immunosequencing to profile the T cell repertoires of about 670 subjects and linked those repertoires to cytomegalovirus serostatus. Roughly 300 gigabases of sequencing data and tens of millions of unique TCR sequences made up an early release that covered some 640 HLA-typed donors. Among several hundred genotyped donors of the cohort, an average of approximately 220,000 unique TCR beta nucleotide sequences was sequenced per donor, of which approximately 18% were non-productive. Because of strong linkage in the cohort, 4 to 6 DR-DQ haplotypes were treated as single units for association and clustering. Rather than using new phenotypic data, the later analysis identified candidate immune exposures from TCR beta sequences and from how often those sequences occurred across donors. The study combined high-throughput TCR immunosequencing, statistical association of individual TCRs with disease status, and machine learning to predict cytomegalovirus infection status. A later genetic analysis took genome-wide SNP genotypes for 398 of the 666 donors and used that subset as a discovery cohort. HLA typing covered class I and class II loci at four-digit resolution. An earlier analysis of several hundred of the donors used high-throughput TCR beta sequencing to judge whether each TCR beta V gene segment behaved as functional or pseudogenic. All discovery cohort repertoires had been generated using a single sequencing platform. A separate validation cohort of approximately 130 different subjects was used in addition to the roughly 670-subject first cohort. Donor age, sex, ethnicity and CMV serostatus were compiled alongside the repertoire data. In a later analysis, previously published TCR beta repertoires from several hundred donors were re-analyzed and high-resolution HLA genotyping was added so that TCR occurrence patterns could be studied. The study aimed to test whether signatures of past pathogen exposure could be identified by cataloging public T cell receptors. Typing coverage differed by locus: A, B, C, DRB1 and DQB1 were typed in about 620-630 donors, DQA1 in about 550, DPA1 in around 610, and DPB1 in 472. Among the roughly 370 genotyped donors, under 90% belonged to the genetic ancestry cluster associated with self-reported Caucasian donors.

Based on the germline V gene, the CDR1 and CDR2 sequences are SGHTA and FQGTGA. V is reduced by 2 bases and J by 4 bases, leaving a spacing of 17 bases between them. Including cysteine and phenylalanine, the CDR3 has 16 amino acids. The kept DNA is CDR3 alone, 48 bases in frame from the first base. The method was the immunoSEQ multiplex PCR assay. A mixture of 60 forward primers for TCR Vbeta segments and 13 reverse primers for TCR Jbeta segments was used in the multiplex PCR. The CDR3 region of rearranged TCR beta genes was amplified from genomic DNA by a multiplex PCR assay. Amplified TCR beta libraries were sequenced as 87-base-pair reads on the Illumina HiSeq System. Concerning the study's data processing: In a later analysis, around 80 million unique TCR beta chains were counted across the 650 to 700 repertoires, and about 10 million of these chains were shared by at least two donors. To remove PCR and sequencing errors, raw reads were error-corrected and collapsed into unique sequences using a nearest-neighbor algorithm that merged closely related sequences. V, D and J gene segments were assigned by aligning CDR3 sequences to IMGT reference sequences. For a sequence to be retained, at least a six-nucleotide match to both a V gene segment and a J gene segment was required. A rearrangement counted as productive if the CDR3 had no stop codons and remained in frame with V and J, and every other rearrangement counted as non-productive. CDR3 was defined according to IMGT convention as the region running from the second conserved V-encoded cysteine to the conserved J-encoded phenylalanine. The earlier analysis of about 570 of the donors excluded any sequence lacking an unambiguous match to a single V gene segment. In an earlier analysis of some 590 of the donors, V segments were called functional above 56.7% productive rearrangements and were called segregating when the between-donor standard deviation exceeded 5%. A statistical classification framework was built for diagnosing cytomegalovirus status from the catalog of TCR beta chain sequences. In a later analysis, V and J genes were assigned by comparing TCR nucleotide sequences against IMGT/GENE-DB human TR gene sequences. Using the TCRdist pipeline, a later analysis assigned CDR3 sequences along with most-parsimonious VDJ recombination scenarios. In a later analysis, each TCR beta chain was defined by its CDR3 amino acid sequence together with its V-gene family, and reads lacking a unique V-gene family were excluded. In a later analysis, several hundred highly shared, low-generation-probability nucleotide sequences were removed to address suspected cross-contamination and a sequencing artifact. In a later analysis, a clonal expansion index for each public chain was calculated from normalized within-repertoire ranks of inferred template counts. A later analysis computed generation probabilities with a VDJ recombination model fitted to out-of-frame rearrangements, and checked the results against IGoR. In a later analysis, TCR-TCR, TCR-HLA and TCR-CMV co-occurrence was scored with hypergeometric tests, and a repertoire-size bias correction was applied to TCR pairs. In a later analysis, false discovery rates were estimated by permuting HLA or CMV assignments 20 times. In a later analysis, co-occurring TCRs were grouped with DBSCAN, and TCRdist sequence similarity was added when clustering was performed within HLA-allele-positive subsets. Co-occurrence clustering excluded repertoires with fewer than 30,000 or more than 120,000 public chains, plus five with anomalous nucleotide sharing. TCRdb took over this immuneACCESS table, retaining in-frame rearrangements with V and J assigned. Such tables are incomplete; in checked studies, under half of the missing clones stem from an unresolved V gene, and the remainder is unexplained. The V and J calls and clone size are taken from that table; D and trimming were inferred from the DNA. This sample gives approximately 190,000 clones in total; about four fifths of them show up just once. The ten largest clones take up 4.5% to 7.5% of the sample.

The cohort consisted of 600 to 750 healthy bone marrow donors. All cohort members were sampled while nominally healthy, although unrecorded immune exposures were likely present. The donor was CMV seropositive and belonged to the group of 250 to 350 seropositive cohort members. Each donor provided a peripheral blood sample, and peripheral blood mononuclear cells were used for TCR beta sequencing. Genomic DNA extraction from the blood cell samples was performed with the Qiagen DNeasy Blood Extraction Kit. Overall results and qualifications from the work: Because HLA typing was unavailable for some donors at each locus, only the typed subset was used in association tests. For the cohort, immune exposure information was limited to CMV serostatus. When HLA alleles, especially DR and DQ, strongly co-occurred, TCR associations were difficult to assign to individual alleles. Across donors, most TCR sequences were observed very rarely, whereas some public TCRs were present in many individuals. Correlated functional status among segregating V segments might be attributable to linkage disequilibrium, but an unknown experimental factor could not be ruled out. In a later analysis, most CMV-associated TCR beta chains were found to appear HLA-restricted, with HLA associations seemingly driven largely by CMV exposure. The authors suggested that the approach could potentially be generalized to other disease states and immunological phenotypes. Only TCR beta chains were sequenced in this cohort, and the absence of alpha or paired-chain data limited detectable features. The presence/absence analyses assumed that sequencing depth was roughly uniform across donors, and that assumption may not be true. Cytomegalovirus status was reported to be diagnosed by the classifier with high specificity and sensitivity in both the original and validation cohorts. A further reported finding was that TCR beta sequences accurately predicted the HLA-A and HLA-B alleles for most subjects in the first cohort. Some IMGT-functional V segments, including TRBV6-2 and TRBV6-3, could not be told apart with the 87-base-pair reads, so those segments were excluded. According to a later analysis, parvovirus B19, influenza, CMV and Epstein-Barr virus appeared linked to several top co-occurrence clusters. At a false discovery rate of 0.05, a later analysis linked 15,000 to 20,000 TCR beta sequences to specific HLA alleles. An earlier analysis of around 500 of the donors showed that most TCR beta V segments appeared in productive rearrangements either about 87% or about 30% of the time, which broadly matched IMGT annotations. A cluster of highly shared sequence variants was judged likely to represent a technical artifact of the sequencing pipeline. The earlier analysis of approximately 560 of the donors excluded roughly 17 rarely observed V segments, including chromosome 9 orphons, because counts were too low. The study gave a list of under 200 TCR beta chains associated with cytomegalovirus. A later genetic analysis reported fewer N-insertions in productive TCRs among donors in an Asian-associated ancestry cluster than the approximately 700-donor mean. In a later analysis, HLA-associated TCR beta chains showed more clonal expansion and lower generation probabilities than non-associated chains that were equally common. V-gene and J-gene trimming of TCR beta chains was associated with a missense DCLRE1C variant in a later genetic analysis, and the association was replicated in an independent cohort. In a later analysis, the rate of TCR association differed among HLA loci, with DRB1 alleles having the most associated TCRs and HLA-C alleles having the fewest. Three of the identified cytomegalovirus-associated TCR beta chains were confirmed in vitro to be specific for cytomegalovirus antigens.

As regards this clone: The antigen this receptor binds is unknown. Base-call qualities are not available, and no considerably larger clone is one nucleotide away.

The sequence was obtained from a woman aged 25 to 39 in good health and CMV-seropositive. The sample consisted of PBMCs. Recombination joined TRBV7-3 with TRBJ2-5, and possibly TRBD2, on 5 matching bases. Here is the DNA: TGTGCCAGCAGCTTAGCCCCGCGGGCTAGCACAGAGACCCAGTACTTC. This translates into CASSLAPRASTETQYF.